This T cell receptor (beta chain) originates from a study of CD8+ T cells in alopecia areata. Germline values: CDR1 LNHNV, CDR2 YYDKDF (reference sequence). This CDR3 is built from 13 residues. Trimming shortened V by 1 base and J by 8 bases, and 11 bases separated the two germline ends. Extraction and reverse transcription of RNA yielded cDNA as the sequencing template. Sequencing used immunoSEQ multiplex PCR; TCRdb keeps in-frame clones, though not all of them. This table holds 200,000 to 250,000 clones, 57% found once. The TCR was taken from a human donor with alopecia areata. This rearrangement joins TRBV15 to TRBJ1-2; maybe TRBD1 (6 bases). The sample in question was CD4+ T cells sorted from blood, obtained at week 0. The CDR3 coding sequence is TGTGCCACCAGCAGAGGGGGGCATTACGGCTACACCTTC. This gives the protein CATSRGGHYGYTF.